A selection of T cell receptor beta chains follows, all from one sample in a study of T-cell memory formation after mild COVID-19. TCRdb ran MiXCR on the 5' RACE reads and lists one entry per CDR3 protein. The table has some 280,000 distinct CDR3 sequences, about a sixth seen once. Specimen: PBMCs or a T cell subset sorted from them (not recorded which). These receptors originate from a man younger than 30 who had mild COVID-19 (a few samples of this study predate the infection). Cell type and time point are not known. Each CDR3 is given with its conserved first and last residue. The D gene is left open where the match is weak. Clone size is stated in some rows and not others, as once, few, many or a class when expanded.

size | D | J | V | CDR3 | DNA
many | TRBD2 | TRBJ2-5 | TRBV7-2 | CASSLAGRYSGETQYF | TGTGCCAGCAGCTTAGCCGGGAGGTACTCGGGGGAGACCCAGTACTTC
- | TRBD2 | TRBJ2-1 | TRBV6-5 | CASSSVAGRYNEQFF | TGTGCCAGCAGCTCAGTAGCGGGGCGATACAATGAGCAGTTCTTC
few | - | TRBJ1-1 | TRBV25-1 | CASRLGGTEAFF | TGTGCCAGCAGGTTGGGGGGCACTGAAGCTTTCTTT
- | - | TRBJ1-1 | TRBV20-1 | CSVGGRVYTEAFF | TGCAGTGTTGGAGGCCGGGTATATACTGAAGCTTTCTTT
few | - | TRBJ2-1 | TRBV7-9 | CASNPGSSYNEQFF | TGTGCCAGCAACCCGGGGAGCTCCTACAATGAGCAGTTCTTC
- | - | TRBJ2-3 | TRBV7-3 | CASRHDYTDTQYF | TGTGCCAGCCGCCATGATTACACAGATACGCAGTATTTT
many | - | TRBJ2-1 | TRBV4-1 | CASSQEGGAYNEQFF | TGCGCCAGCAGCCAAGAGGGGGGTGCCTACAATGAGCAGTTCTTC
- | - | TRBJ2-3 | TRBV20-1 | CSARASGGATDTQYF | TGCAGTGCTAGAGCCTCCGGGGGTGCCACAGATACGCAGTATTTT
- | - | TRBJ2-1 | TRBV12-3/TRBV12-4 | CASSSGHYNEQFF | TGTGCCAGCAGTTCTGGACACTACAATGAGCAGTTCTTC
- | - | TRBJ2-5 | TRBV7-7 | CASSLYFTQGETQYF | TGTGCTAGCAGCTTATATTTCACCCAGGGAGAGACCCAGTACTTC
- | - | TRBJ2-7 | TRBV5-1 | CASSSDRTSSYEQYF | TGCGCCAGCAGCTCGGACAGGACTAGCTCCTACGAGCAGTACTTC
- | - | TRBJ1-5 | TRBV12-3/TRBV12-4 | CASSLVASNQPQHF | TGTGCCAGCAGTTTAGTGGCTAGCAATCAGCCCCAGCATTTT
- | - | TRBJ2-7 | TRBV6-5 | CASSYAPFGEQYF | TGTGCCAGCAGTTACGCTCCTTTCGGCGAGCAGTACTTC
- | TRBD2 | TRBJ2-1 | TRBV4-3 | CASSREVTSGGYNEQFF | TGCGCCAGCAGCCGGGAAGTGACTAGCGGGGGATACAATGAGCAGTTCTTC
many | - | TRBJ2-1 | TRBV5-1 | CASSFGGDEQFF | TGCGCCAGCAGCTTTGGGGGCGATGAGCAGTTCTTC
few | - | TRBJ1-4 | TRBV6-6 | CASTRGIGDEKLFF | TGTGCCAGCACGCGCGGGATCGGTGATGAAAAACTGTTTTTT
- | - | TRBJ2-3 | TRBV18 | CASSPPGRDTQYF | TGTGCCAGCTCACCACCTGGTCGGGATACGCAGTATTTT
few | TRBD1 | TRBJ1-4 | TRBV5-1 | CASSPLTGIEEKLFF | TGCGCCAGCAGCCCGCTGACAGGGATTGAGGAAAAACTGTTTTTT
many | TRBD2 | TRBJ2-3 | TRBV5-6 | CASSLLASGDTDTQYF | TGTGCCAGCAGCTTGTTGGCTAGCGGGGACACAGATACGCAGTATTTT
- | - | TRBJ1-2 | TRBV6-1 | CASIGAGYTF | TGTGCCAGCATTGGCGCCGGCTACACCTTC
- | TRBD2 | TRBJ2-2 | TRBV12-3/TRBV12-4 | CASSLYGWEGTNTGELFF | TGTGCCAGCAGTTTATATGGCTGGGAGGGCACGAACACCGGGGAGCTGTTTTTT
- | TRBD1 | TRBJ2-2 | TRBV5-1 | CASSLRDRPNTGELFF | TGCGCCAGCAGCTTGAGGGACAGGCCGAACACCGGGGAGCTGTTTTTT
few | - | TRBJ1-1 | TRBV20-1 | CSARSPGMSAVEAFF | TGCAGTGCTAGATCGCCCGGGATGAGTGCGGTGGAAGCTTTCTTT
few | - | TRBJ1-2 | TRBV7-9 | CASNPLRQIAGYTF | TGTGCCAGCAACCCCTTAAGACAGATCGCTGGCTACACCTTC
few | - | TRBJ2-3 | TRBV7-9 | CASSTRGTTSTDTQYF | TGTGCCAGCAGTACCCGGGGTACCACTAGCACAGATACGCAGTATTTT
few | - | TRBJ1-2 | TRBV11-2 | CASSPGRGAGYGYTF | TGTGCCAGCAGCCCCGGCCGGGGGGCTGGCTATGGCTACACCTTC
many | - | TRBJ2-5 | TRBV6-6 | CASSYSETQYF | TGTGCCAGCAGTTACTCGGAGACCCAGTACTTC
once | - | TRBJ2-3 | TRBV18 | CASSPLDSTDTQYF | TGTGCCAGCTCACCATTGGACAGCACAGATACGCAGTATTTT
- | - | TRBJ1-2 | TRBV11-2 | CASSLATDYGYTF | TGTGCCAGCAGCTTAGCTACAGACTATGGCTACACCTTC
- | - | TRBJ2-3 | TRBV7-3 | CASPWARTDTQYF | TGTGCCAGCCCGTGGGCCCGCACAGATACGCAGTATTTT
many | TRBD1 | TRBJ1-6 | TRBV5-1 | CASSPGTGASPLHF | TGCGCCAGCAGCCCAGGGACAGGGGCATCACCCCTCCACTTT
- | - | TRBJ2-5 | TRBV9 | CASSVLWGETQYF | TGTGCCAGCAGCGTACTGTGGGGGGAGACCCAGTACTTC
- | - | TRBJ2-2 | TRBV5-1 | CASRVIETGELFF | TGCGCCAGCAGGGTTATAGAGACCGGGGAGCTGTTTTTT
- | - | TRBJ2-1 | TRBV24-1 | CATGSPYNEQFF | TGTGCCACCGGGAGCCCCTACAATGAGCAGTTCTTC
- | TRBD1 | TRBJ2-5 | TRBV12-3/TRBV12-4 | CASSQQTGGGETQYF | TGTGCCAGCAGTCAACAGACAGGGGGCGGGGAGACCCAGTACTTC
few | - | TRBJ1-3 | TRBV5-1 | CASSPTAGEENTIYF | TGCGCCAGCAGCCCCACGGCGGGAGAAGAAAACACCATATATTTT
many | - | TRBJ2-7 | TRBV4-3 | CASSQDRLSNEQYF | TGCGCCAGCAGCCAAGATCGACTAAGTAACGAGCAGTACTTC
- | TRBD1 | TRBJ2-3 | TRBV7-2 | CASSWGQLTDTQYF | TGTGCCAGCAGCTGGGGACAGCTCACAGATACGCAGTATTTT
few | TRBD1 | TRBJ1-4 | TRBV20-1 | CSARGQGGEKLFF | TGCAGTGCTAGGGGCCAGGGGGGTGAAAAACTGTTTTTT
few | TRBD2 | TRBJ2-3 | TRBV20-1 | CSATSGAKDTQYF | TGCAGTGCCACTAGCGGGGCGAAGGATACGCAGTATTTT
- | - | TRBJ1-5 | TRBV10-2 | CASSEPSVGNQPQHF | TGCGCCAGCAGTGAGCCCAGTGTTGGCAATCAGCCCCAGCATTTT
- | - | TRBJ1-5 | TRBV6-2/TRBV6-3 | CASSSRAQGPQHF | TGTGCCAGCAGTTCCAGGGCGCAGGGGCCCCAGCATTTT
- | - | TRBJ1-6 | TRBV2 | CASSPDRNNSPLHF | TGTGCCAGCAGCCCCGACAGGAACAATTCACCCCTCCACTTT
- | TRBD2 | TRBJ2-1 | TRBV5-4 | CASSLVSSGGYEQFF | TGTGCCAGCAGCTTGGTGTCTAGCGGGGGTTATGAGCAGTTCTTC
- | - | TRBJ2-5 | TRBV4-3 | CASSSQWGETQYF | TGCGCCAGCAGCAGCCAATGGGGAGAGACCCAGTACTTC
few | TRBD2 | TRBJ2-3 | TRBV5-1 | CASSPGLAGRTDTQYF | TGCGCCAGCAGCCCCGGACTAGCGGGCCGCACAGATACGCAGTATTTT
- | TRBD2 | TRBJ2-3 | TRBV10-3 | CAISESRAGVSTDTQYF | TGTGCCATCAGTGAGTCACGGGCGGGGGTGTCTACAGATACGCAGTATTTT
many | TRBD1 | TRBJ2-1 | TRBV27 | CASTLDRTGVDEQFF | TGTGCCAGCACCCTGGACCGGACAGGGGTAGATGAGCAGTTCTTC
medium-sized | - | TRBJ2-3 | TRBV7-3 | CASSLYGTDTQYF | TGTGCCAGCAGCCTCTATGGCACAGATACGCAGTATTTT
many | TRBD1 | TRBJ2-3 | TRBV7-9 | CASSTATGARTDTQYF | TGTGCCAGCAGCACCGCCACAGGGGCTCGCACAGATACGCAGTATTTT
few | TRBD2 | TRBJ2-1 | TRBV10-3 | CAIRTSGGNNEQFF | TGTGCCATCAGGACTAGCGGGGGTAACAATGAGCAGTTCTTC
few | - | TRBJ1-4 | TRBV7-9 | CASSRAAEGKLFF | TGTGCCAGCAGCCGGGCGGCGGAGGGGAAACTGTTTTTT
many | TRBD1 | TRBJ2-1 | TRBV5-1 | CASSWTGTGVNNEQFF | TGCGCCAGCAGCTGGACCGGGACAGGGGTTAACAATGAGCAGTTCTTC
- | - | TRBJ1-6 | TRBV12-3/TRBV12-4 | CASSRTEVYNSPLHF | TGTGCCAGCAGTCGGACAGAAGTGTATAATTCACCCCTCCACTTT
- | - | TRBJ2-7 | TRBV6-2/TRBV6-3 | CAAGDNRRAYEQYF | TGTGCCGCCGGAGACAACAGACGGGCCTACGAGCAGTACTTC
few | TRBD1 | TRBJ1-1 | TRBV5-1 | CASSLEETGDPRGTEAFF | TGCGCCAGCAGCTTGGAAGAGACAGGGGACCCGAGGGGCACTGAAGCTTTCTTT
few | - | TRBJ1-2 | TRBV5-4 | CASSSPGTSYGYTF | TGTGCCAGCAGCTCGCCAGGGACTTCCTATGGCTACACCTTC
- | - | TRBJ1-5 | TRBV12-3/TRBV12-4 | CASSQREGQPQHF | TGTGCCAGCAGTCAAAGGGAGGGTCAGCCCCAGCATTTT
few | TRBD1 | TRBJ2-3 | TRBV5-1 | CASSLGTGGRTDTQYF | TGCGCCAGCAGCTTGGGGACAGGGGGCCGCACAGATACGCAGTATTTT
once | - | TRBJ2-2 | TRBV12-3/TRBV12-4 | CASSFYKAAGELFF | TGTGCCAGCAGTTTTTATAAGGCCGCTGGGGAGCTGTTTTTT